This T cell receptor (beta chain) is drawn from a study of blood T cell repertoires in COVID-19. This table comes from immunoSEQ multiplex PCR, and its TCRdb copy is limited to in-frame clones, with some not included. The sample lists 150,000 or so clones; less than 90% were seen once. This clone has only one observation. This TCR derives from a woman between 65 and 79 years old with acute or convalescent COVID-19. Sequenced sample: peripheral blood.

The chain's CDR3 is CASSTSRGSNQPQHF. The DNA of the CDR3 is TGTGCCAGCAGCACTTCCAGGGGTAGCAATCAGCCCCAGCATTTT. The rearrangement joins TRBV28 to TRBJ1-5; D might be TRBD1 (6 bases). V was trimmed by 6 bases and J by 0 bases, leaving 12 bases between them. In germline, CDR1 is MDHEN, CDR2 SYDVKM. The CDR3 has 15 residues.